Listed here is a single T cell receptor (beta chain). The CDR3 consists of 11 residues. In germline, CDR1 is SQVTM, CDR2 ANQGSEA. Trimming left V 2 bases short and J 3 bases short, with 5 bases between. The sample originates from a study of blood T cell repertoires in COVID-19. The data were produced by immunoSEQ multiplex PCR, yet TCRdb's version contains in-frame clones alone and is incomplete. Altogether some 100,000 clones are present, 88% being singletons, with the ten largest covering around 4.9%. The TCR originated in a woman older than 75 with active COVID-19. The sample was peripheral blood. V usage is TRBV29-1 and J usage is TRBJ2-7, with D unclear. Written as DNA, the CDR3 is TGCAGCGTTGAAAGAGACTACGAGCAGTACTTC. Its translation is CSVERDYEQYF.